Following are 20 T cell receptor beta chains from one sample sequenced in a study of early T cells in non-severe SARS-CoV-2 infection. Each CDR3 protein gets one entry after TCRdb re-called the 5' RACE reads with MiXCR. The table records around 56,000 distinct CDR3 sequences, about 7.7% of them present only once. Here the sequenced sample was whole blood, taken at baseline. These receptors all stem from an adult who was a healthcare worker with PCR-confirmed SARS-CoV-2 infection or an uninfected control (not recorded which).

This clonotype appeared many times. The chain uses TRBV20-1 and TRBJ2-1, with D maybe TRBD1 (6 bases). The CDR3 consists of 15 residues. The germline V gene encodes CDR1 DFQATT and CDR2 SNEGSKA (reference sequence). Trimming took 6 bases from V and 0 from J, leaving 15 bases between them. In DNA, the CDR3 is TGCAGTGCCACAGGGTTCCTGAGCTCCTACAATGAGCAGTTCTTC. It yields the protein CSATGFLSSYNEQFF.

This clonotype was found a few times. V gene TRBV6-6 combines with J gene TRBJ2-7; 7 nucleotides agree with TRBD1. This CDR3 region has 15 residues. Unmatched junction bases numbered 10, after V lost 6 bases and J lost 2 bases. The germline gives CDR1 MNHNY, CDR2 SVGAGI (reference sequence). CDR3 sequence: CASSYLQGSPYEQYF. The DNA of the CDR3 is TGTGCCAGCAGCTACCTACAGGGGTCCCCCTACGAGCAGTACTTC.

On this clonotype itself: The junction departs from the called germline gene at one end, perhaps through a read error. The CDR3 is CASSATSGRARETQYF. CDR3 DNA sequence: TGTGCTAGCAGCGCTACTAGCGGGAGGGCCCGGGAGACCCAGTACTTC. This chain links TRBV7-7 with TRBJ2-5; 13 nucleotides line up with TRBD2. The germline gives CDR1 SSHAT, CDR2 FNYEAQ (reference sequence). The CDR3 totals 16 residues.

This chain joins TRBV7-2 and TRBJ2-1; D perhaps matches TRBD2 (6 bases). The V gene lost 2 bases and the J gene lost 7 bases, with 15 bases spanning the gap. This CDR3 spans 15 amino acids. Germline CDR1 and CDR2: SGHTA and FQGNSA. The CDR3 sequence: CASSLWGESGNEQFF. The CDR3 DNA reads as TGTGCCAGCAGCTTATGGGGGGAGTCGGGAAATGAGCAGTTCTTC. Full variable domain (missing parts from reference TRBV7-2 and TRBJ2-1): GAGVSQSPSNKVTEKGKDVELRCDPISGHTALYWYRQSLGQGLEFLIYFQGNSAPDKSGLPSDRFSAERTGGSVSTLTIQRTQQEDSAVYLCASSLWGESGNEQFFGPGTRLTVL.

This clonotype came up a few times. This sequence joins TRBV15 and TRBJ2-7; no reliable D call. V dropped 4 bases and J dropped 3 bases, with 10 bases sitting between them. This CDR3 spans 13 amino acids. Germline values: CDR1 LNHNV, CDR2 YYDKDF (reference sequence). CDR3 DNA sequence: TGTGCCACCAGCACGGACGGAATCTACGAGCAGTACTTC. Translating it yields CATSTDGIYEQYF.

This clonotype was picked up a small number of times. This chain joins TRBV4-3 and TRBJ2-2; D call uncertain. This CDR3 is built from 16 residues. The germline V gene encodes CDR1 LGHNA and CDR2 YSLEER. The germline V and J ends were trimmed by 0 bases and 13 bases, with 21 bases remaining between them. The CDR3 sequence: CASSQDLGQPRSPLFF. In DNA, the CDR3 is TGCGCCAGCAGCCAAGATTTAGGGCAGCCCAGATCCCCGCTGTTTTTT.

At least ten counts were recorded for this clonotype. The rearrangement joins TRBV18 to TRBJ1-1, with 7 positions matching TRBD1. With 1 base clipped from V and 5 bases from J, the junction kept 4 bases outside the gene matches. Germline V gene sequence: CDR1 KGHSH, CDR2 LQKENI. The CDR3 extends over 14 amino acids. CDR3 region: CASSPQGARTEAFF. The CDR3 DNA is TGTGCCAGCTCACCACAGGGGGCTCGGACTGAAGCTTTCTTT.

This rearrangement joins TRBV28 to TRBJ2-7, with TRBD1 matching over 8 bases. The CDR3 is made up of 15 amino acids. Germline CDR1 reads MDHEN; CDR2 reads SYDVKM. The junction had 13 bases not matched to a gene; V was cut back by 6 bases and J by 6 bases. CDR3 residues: CASSDGQGRPSEQYF. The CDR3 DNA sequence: TGTGCCAGCAGCGACGGACAGGGAAGACCGTCCGAGCAGTACTTC. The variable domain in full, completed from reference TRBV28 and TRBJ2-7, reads DVKVTQSSRYLVKRTGEKVFLECVQDMDHENMFWYRQDPGLGLRLIYFSYDVKMKEKGDIPEGYSVSREKKERFSLILESASTNQTSMYLCASSDGQGRPSEQYFGPGTRLTVT.

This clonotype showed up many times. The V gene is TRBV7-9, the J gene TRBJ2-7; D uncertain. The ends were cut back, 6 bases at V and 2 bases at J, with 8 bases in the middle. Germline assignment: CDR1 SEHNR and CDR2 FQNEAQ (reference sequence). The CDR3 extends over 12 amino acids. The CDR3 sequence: CASRSGAYEQYF. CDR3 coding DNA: TGTGCCAGCAGGAGTGGAGCCTACGAGCAGTACTTC.

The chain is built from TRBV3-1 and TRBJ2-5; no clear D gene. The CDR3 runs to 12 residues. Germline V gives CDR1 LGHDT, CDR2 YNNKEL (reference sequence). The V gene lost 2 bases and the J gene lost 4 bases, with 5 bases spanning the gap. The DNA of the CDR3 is TGTGCCAGCAGCCAACCGGGAGAGACCCAGTACTTC. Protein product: CASSQPGETQYF.

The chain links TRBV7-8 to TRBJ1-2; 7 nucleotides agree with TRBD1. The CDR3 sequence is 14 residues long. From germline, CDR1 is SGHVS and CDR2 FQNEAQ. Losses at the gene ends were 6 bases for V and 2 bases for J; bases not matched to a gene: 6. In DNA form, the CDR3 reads TGTGCCAGCAGGTCTGGGACAGCGAACTATGGCTACACCTTC. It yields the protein CASRSGTANYGYTF. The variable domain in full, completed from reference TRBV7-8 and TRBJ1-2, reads GAGVSQSPRYKVAKRGQDVALRCDPISGHVSLFWYQQALGQGPEFLTYFQNEAQLDKSGLPSDRFFAERPEGSVSTLKIQRTQQEDSAVYLCASRSGTANYGYTFGSGTRLTVV.

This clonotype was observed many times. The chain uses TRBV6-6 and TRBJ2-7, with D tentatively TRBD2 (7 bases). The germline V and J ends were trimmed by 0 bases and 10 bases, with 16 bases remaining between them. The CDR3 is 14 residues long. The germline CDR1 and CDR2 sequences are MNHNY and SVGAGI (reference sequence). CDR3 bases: TGTGCCAGCAGTTACTCGGGGGGGCTGGTTGTTCAGTACTTC. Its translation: CASSYSGGLVVQYF.

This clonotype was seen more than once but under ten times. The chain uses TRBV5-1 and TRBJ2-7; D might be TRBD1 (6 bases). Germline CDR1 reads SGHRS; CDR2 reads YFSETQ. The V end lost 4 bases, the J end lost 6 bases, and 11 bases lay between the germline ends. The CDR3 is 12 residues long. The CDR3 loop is CASSEDRAEQYF. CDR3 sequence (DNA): TGCGCCAGCAGCGAGGACAGAGCCGAGCAGTACTTC.

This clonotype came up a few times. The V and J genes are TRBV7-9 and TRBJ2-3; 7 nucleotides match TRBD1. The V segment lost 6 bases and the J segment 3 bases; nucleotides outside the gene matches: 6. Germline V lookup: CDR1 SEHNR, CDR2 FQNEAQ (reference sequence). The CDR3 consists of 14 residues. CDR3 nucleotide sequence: TGTGCCAGCAGTAACAGGGGCGTGACAGATACGCAGTATTTT. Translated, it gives CASSNRGVTDTQYF.

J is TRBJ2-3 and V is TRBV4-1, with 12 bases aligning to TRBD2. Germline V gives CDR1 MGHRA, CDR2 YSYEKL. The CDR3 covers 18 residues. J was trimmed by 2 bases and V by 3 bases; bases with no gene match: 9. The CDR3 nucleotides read TGCGCCAGCAGCCAGCCCGGACTAGCGGGATATGCCACAGATACGCAGTATTTT. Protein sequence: CASSQPGLAGYATDTQYF.

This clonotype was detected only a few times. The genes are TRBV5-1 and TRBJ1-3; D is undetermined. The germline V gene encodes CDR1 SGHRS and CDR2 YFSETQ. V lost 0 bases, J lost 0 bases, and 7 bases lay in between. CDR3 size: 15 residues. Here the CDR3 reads CASSLVPLSGNTIYF. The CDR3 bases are TGCGCCAGCAGCTTGGTTCCCCTCTCTGGAAACACCATATATTTT. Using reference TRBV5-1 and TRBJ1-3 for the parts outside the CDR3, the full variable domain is KAGVTQTPRYLIKTRGQQVTLSCSPISGHRSVSWYQQTPGQGLQFLFEYFSETQRNKGNFPGRFSGRQFSNSRSEMNVSTLELGDSALYLCASSLVPLSGNTIYFGEGSWLTVV.

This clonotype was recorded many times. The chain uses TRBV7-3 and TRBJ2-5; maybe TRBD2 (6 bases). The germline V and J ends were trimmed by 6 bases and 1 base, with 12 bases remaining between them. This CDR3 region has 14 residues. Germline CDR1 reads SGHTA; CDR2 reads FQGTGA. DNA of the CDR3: TGTGCCAGCAGTCTGGGAGGACTCCAAGAGACCCAGTACTTC. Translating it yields CASSLGGLQETQYF.

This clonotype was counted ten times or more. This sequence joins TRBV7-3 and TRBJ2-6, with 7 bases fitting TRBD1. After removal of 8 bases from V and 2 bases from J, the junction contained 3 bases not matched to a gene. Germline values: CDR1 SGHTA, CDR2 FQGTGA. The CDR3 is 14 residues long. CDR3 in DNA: TGTGCCAGCGCTGACAGGGCTGGGGCCAACGTCCTGACTTTC. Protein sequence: CASADRAGANVLTF.

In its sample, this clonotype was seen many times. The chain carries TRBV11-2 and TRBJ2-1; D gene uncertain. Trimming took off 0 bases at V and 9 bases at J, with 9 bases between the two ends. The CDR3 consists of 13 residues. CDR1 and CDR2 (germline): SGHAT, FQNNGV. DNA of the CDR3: TGTGCCAGCAGCTTAGACTATAGGAGTGAGCAGTTCTTC. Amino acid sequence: CASSLDYRSEQFF.

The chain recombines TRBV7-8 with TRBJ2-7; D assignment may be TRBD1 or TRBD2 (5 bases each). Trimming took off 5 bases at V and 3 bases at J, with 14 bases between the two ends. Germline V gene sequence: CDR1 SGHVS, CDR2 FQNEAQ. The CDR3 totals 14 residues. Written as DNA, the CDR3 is TGTGCCAGCAGCGGCCGGGACCCCTACTACGAGCAGTACTTC. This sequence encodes CASSGRDPYYEQYF.